The T cell receptor (beta chain) under discussion was sequenced for a study of T cells after yellow fever vaccination. The study's findings and limits: Overall, a small share of clonotypes was seen in both CD4 and CD8 compartments.

The germline V gene has CDR1 KGHSH and CDR2 LQKENI. CDR3 size: 17 residues. The junction had 11 bases not matched to a gene; V was cut back by 3 bases and J by 2 bases. MiXCR was run by TCRdb on the 5' RACE reads, yielding one entry per CDR3 protein. The sample yields approximately 31,000 distinct CDR3 sequences, about 10% seen once. This clonotype was observed at least ten times. V is TRBV18 and J is TRBJ2-5; TRBD1 matches 8 bases. The sequence was obtained from a man aged 18 to 30 who received the YFV17D yellow fever vaccine. The sample consisted of PBMCs, either bulk or a sorted T-cell subset (CD4+, CD8+, memory, or dextramer-sorted; not recorded which), taken less than 18 days after the first yellow fever vaccination. This CDR3 reads CASSPGQGTGSQETQYF. The CDR3 nucleotides read TGTGCCAGCTCACCGGGACAAGGGACAGGCTCACAAGAGACCCAGTACTTC.